The clone carrying this T cell receptor (beta chain) turned up a few times. Its specificity is unknown. This record belongs to a study of CD8 T cells in ankylosing spondylitis. Study-wide findings and caveats: Within ankylosing spondylitis blood, a TCR beta motif made up of under 10 highly homologous variants appeared to be characteristic. A subset of motif variants has previously been described in the synovial fluid and blood of reactive arthritis. Reported data indicate significant enrichment of disease-linked clones within matched ankylosing spondylitis synovial fluid. Clones linked with disease were CD8+ and fairly uncommon in the peripheral blood.

CDR3 size: 18 residues. J gave up 5 bases and V 6 bases, and 16 bases lay outside the gene matches. The germline CDR1 and CDR2 sequences are SGHKS and YYEKEE (reference sequence). A quantitative 5'-RACE method, one with molecular barcodes, was used to make TCR beta libraries. TCRdb re-called the 5' RACE reads through MiXCR, storing one row per CDR3 protein. The data contain roughly 350,000 distinct CDR3 sequences, roughly 8% of them seen just once; the ten biggest clones take up about 14%. The sequence came from a male donor with ankylosing spondylitis. The chain links TRBV5-5 to TRBJ2-1; 11 nucleotides align to TRBD2. The sequenced sample was blood, either unsorted or a sorted T cell fraction (not recorded which). CDR3 in amino acids: CASITTGVAGGPNNEQFF. CDR3 sequence (DNA): TGTGCCAGCATCACCACGGGGGTAGCGGGAGGGCCCAACAATGAGCAGTTCTTC.